The next 27 T cell receptor beta chains were all read from a single sample in a study of regulatory T cells in long-lasting Graves disease. The time point here: persistent/refractory GD, antithyroid drugs over 5 years with positive TRAb. Scientists built the TCR library using RNA that was extracted from PBMCs. TCR beta libraries were built with iRepertoire HTBI primers and Arm-PCR of CDR3 regions. In TCRdb, the multiplex PCR reads were re-called with MiXCR into one record per CDR3 protein. Of around 460,000 distinct CDR3 sequences listed, 20% to 25% are singletons. The sample in question was peripheral blood mononuclear cells (PBMCs), obtained when the disease was refractory, from a patient treated with antithyroid drugs. These receptors all stem from a female donor with Graves disease.

This clonotype was seen more than once but under ten times. The chain uses TRBV6-1 and TRBJ1-1, with D tentatively TRBD1 (5 bases). Trimming removed 8 bases from V and 0 bases from J, with 13 bases in between. This CDR3 spans 14 amino acids. Germline CDR1 and CDR2: MNHNS and SASEGT. CDR3 DNA: TGTGCCAGCGGGACGGACCTAATGAACACTGAAGCTTTCTTT. Its translation is CASGTDLMNTEAFF.

This clonotype was observed a handful of times. The chain joins TRBV4-1 to TRBJ2-7; 8 bases fit TRBD2. The length of the CDR3 is 14 residues. V lost 2 bases and J lost 2; bases outside the gene matches: 2. Germline values: CDR1 MGHRA, CDR2 YSYEKL. The CDR3 DNA reads TGCGCCAGCAGCCAACCGGGAGGGGCCTACGAGCAGTACTTC. The encoded protein is CASSQPGGAYEQYF.

In this sample, this clonotype turned up many times. The V gene is TRBV24-1, the J gene TRBJ2-7; no clear D. V was trimmed by 5 bases and J by 6 bases, leaving 19 bases between them. The CDR3 runs to 15 residues. Germline V gives CDR1 KGHDR, CDR2 SFDVKD. The CDR3 DNA is TGTGCCACCAGTGGGAGCGCTTCAAGGTTCGGCGAGCAGTACTTC. This translates into CATSGSASRFGEQYF.

The CDR3 protein is CASSLTPRGPGAGNTIYF. Here the CDR3 DNA reads TGTGCCAGCAGCCTCACCCCCAGGGGGCCTGGCGCTGGAAACACCATATATTTT. The chain recombines TRBV7-8 with TRBJ1-3; 8 bases are a match to TRBD1. The ends lost 5 bases at V and 2 bases at J; junction bases unmatched: 14. CDR3 length: 18 residues. Germline CDR1 and CDR2: SGHVS and FQNEAQ. The whole variable domain, filled in from reference TRBV7-8 and TRBJ1-3, reads GAGVSQSPRYKVAKRGQDVALRCDPISGHVSLFWYQQALGQGPEFLTYFQNEAQLDKSGLPSDRFFAERPEGSVSTLKIQRTQQEDSAVYLCASSLTPRGPGAGNTIYFGEGSWLTVV.

V is TRBV7-3 and J is TRBJ2-5, with unresolved D. Looked up from germline, CDR1 is SGHTA and CDR2 is FQGTGA. Trimming took 0 bases from V and 5 from J, leaving 7 bases between them. CDR3 length: 13 residues. This CDR3 reads CASSLTLYETQYF. CDR3 bases: TGTGCCAGCAGCTTAACCTTATATGAGACCCAGTACTTC.

The V call is TRBV4-3, the J call TRBJ2-5; D might be TRBD1 (5 bases). Germline CDR1 reads LGHNA; CDR2 reads YSLEER. The CDR3 runs 15 residues. V lost 0 bases to trimming and J lost 7 bases, with 15 bases between them. Written as DNA, the CDR3 is TGCGCCAGCAGCCAAGATACAGGAAGACTGGGGACCCAGTACTTC. It specifies CASSQDTGRLGTQYF.

This clonotype was observed many times. The genes are TRBV20-1 and TRBJ2-5, with D possibly matching TRBD2 (5 bases). The V and J ends lost 0 bases and 4 bases respectively, with 12 bases between them. The CDR3 runs to 14 residues. Germline V CDR1 and CDR2: DFQATT, SNEGSKA (reference sequence). CDR3 loop: CSARDGGSGETQYF. The CDR3 DNA reads TGCAGTGCTAGAGATGGAGGCTCGGGAGAGACCCAGTACTTC.

The chain employs TRBV7-2 and TRBJ1-5, with TRBD1 as a possible D gene (6 bases). The CDR3 has 15 amino acids. The ends were cut back, 1 base at V and 2 bases at J, with 9 bases in the middle. Germline V gene lookup returns CDR1 SGHTA and CDR2 FQGNSA. The CDR3 nucleotides read TGTGCCAGCAGCTTAGGTTCAGGGGGCAATCAGCCCCAGCATTTT. The encoded protein is CASSLGSGGNQPQHF.

This clonotype appeared a few times. The V call is TRBV10-3, the J call TRBJ2-7; the D is unclear. V dropped 2 bases and J dropped 3 bases, with 11 bases sitting between them. Germline CDR1 ENHRY, CDR2 SYGVKD. This CDR3 spans 14 amino acids. This chain's CDR3 is CAISEPGRYYEQYF. In DNA, the CDR3 is TGTGCCATCAGTGAGCCGGGCAGATACTACGAGCAGTACTTC.

This clonotype was detected a few times. The rearrangement links TRBV19 to TRBJ1-5; unclear D gene. The CDR3 runs to 16 residues. V shed 1 base and J shed 2 bases, with 12 bases lying between them. CDR1 and CDR2 (germline): LNHDA, SQIVND (reference sequence). The CDR3 loop is CASSIGTTWGNQPQHF. CDR3 nucleotides: TGTGCCAGTAGTATAGGTACCACTTGGGGCAATCAGCCCCAGCATTTT.

The gene calls are TRBV15 and TRBJ2-5; 7 positions match TRBD1. The CDR3 is 16 residues long. V was pared by 1 base and J by 2 bases, with 7 bases of the junction left unmatched. Per germline, CDR1 LNHNV and CDR2 YYDKDF (reference sequence). The CDR3 is CATSRGVGGIQETQYF. The CDR3 DNA reads as TGTGCCACCAGCAGAGGTGTAGGGGGCATTCAAGAGACCCAGTACTTC.

This clonotype was observed a few times. V usage is TRBV7-8 and J usage is TRBJ2-4; D possibly corresponds to TRBD1 (6 bases). CDR3 length: 16 amino acids. V lost 5 bases and J 8 bases, leaving 22 bases between the germline ends. CDR1 is SGHVS and CDR2 is FQNEAQ in the germline V gene. The DNA for the CDR3 is TGTGCCAGCAGCCCCGCGCGGATACAGGGATGGGACATTCAGTACTTC. Translating gives CASSPARIQGWDIQYF.

The sample holds a few counts of this clonotype. The chain couples TRBV19 to TRBJ1-5; D gene unclear. The CDR3 is 13 residues long. CDR1 LNHDA and CDR2 SQIVND come from the germline V gene (reference sequence). Trimming removed 1 base from V and 5 bases from J, with 6 bases in between. The CDR3 DNA sequence: TGTGCCAGTAGTATAGCCCTTTATCAGCCCCAGCATTTT. It specifies CASSIALYQPQHF. The entire variable domain, with the rest obtained from reference TRBV19 and TRBJ1-5, is as follows: DGGITQSPKYLFRKEGQNVTLSCEQNLNHDAMYWYRQDPGQGLRLIYYSQIVNDFQKGDIAEGYSVSREKKESFPLTVTSAQKNPTAFYLCASSIALYQPQHFGDGTRLSIL.

This clonotype appeared many times. The V call is TRBV30, the J call TRBJ2-7, with TRBD2 matching 11 bases. The junction had 7 bases not matched to a gene; V was cut back by 2 bases and J by 10 bases. Germline CDR1 GTSNPN, CDR2 SVGIG (reference sequence). The CDR3 consists of 13 residues. The CDR3 reads CAWSPGGLAGQYF. The CDR3 DNA reads as TGTGCCTGGAGTCCTGGCGGACTAGCGGGTCAGTACTTC.

The chain links TRBV10-1 to TRBJ2-3; no reliable D call. Trimming took 3 bases from V and 1 from J, leaving 2 bases between them. The CDR3 is made up of 12 amino acids. Germline CDR1 reads WNHNN; CDR2 reads SYGVQD (reference sequence). DNA for the CDR3: TGCGCCAGCAGTGAAGGCACAGATACGCAGTATTTT. Protein product: CASSEGTDTQYF.

Only a few counts were recorded for this clonotype. CDR3 in DNA: TGCAGCGTTGAAGAGTACAATGAGCAGTTCTTC. Encoded protein: CSVEEYNEQFF. The V gene is TRBV29-1, the J gene TRBJ2-1; D gene uncertain. Deletions cut 0 bases from V and 4 bases from J, with 1 base between. The CDR3 has 11 residues. Looked up from germline, CDR1 is SQVTM and CDR2 is ANQGSEA.

This clonotype was counted only a few times. The genes are TRBV30 and TRBJ2-7; 7 positions match TRBD1. The CDR3 sequence is 14 residues long. With V trimmed by 6 bases and J by 3 bases, 11 bases remained unmatched. Per the germline V gene, CDR1 is GTSNPN and CDR2 is SVGIG (reference sequence). The CDR3 nucleotides read TGTGCCTGTACCCGGGACAGAGCCCTCTACGAGCAGTACTTC. It yields the protein CACTRDRALYEQYF.

This clonotype was seen more than once but under ten times. The chain carries TRBV7-2 and TRBJ2-2, with 7 bases identical to TRBD2. CDR1 and CDR2 from the germline V gene are SGHTA and FQGNSA. The CDR3 has 15 residues. Germline trimming cut 6 bases from V and 5 bases from J; bases unmatched to any gene: 9. DNA for the CDR3: TGTGCCAGCAGTTTCAGGGACTACCTAACCGGGGAGCTGTTTTTT. This translates into CASSFRDYLTGELFF.

Turning to this clonotype: A clone one base away is much larger, so this may be a read error. The chain recombines TRBV20-1 with TRBJ2-5; possible D gene TRBD2, 7 bases. The V end lost 1 base, the J end lost 1 base, and 10 bases lay between the germline ends. Germline-derived CDR1 and CDR2 are DFQATT and SNEGSKA (reference sequence). CDR3 length: 14 amino acids. As DNA, the CDR3 is TGCAGTGCTAGAGGTAGGGGGGGCCAAGAGACCCAGTACTTC. Residues: CSARGRGGQETQYF.

The rearrangement uses TRBV20-1 and TRBJ1-1; maybe TRBD1 (5 bases). CDR3 size: 12 residues. Trimming removed 4 bases from V and 2 bases from J, with 8 bases in between. The V gene's germline CDR1 is DFQATT and CDR2 SNEGSKA (reference sequence). CDR3 nucleotides: TGCAGTGCTAAGACAGCTAACACTGAAGCTTTCTTT. It translates to CSAKTANTEAFF.

The chain joins TRBV7-9 to TRBJ1-1; TRBD1 matches 8 bases. V was clipped by 2 bases and J by 0 bases; unmatched bases: 11. Germline V gene lookup returns CDR1 SEHNR and CDR2 FQNEAQ (reference sequence). The CDR3 length is 18 residues. The CDR3 coding sequence is TGTGCCAGCAGCTTATTGCAGGGGGCTCTCCATATGAACACTGAAGCTTTCTTT. Residues: CASSLLQGALHMNTEAFF.

This chain connects TRBV2 to TRBJ2-7, with D tentatively TRBD1 (6 bases). Per the germline V gene, CDR1 is SNHLY and CDR2 is FYNNEI. There are 11 residues in the CDR3. The V end was cut by 6 bases, the J end by 5 bases, with 8 bases between. The DNA of the CDR3 is TGTGCCAGCAGGAAGGGGGACGAGCAGTACTTC. It codes for CASRKGDEQYF.

This clonotype was counted a few times. The V call is TRBV20-1, the J call TRBJ2-7; TRBD2 matches 8 bases. In germline, CDR1 is DFQATT, CDR2 SNEGSKA (reference sequence). The CDR3 has 15 residues. V trimming: 1 base; J trimming: 4 bases; junction bases outside the gene matches: 9. CDR3 region: CSARAPGRASYEQYF. The CDR3 DNA reads TGCAGTGCTAGAGCCCCCGGGAGGGCGTCGTACGAGCAGTACTTC.

This clonotype occurred a few times. The rearrangement links TRBV7-9 to TRBJ2-1; D is perhaps TRBD2 (5 bases). The germline V and J ends were trimmed by 10 bases and 7 bases, with 11 bases remaining between them. There are 11 residues in the CDR3. From germline, CDR1 is SEHNR and CDR2 FQNEAQ (reference sequence). This chain's CDR3 is CATQDSNEQFF. Written as DNA, the CDR3 is TGTGCCACCCAGGACTCAAATGAGCAGTTCTTC.

In its sample, this clonotype was seen many times. The J gene is TRBJ2-7, the V gene TRBV11-1; 8 bases fit TRBD1. V was pared by 6 bases and J by 2 bases, with 6 bases of the junction left unmatched. The germline V gene has CDR1 SGHAT and CDR2 FQDESV (reference sequence). This CDR3 is 14 amino acids long. The CDR3: CASRRGQGAYEQYF. CDR3 nucleotides: TGTGCCAGCAGACGCGGACAGGGAGCCTACGAGCAGTACTTC.

The sample holds many counts of this clonotype. This chain joins TRBV28 and TRBJ2-2; no firm D call. Deletions cut 6 bases from V and 2 bases from J, with 1 base between. The CDR3 has 11 residues. Looked up from germline, CDR1 is MDHEN and CDR2 is SYDVKM. The CDR3 here is CASSNTGELFF. The CDR3 DNA follows: TGTGCCAGCAGCAACACCGGGGAGCTGTTTTTT.

This clonotype was counted a few times. The chain links TRBV19 to TRBJ1-1, with 9 bases identical to TRBD1. The CDR3 has 14 amino acids. Germline-derived CDR1 and CDR2 are LNHDA and SQIVND (reference sequence). V was clipped by 6 bases and J by 3 bases; unmatched bases: 5. The chain's CDR3 is CASRTGTGYTEAFF. Written as DNA, the CDR3 is TGTGCCAGTAGGACCGGGACAGGGTACACTGAAGCTTTCTTT.